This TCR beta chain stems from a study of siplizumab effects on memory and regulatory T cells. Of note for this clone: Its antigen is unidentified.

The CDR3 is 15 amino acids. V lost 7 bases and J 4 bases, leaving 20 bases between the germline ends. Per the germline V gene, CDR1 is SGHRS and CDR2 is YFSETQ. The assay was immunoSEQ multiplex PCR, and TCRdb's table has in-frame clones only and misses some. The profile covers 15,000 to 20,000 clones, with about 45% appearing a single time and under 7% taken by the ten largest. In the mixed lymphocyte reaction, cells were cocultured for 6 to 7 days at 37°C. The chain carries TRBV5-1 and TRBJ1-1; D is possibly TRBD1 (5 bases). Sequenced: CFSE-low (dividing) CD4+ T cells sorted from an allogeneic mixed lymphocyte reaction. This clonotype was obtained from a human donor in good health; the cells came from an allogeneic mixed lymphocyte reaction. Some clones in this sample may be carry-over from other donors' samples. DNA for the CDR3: TGCGCCAGCTACATTGGGGCAGGGTATGGCACTGAAGCTTTCTTT. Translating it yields CASYIGAGYGTEAFF.